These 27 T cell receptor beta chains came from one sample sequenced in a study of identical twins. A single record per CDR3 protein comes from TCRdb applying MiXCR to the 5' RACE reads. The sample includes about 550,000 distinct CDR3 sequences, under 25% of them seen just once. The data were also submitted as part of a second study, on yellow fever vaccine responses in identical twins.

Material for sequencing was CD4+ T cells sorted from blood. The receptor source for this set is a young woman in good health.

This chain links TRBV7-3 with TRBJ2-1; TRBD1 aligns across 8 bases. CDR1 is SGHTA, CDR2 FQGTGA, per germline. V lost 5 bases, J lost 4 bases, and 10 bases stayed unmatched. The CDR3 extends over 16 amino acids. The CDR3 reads CASSDPGTGSYNEQFF. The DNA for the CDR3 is TGTGCCAGCAGCGACCCCGGGACAGGATCTTACAATGAGCAGTTCTTC.

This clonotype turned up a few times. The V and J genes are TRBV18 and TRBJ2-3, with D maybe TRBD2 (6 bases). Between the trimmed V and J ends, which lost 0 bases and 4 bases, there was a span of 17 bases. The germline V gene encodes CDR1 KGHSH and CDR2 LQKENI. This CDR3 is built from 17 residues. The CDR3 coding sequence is TGTGCCAGCTCACCACCGGAAAGACTAGTTGGGGCAGATACGCAGTATTTT. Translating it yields CASSPPERLVGADTQYF.

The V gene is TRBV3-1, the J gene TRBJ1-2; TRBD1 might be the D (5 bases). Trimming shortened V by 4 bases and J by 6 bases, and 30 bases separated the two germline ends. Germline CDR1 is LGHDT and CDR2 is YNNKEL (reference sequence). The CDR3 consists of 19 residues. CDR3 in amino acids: CASSLRGGDLGFFFHGYTF. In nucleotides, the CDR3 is TGTGCCAGCAGCCTCAGAGGAGGGGACCTAGGCTTCTTCTTCCATGGCTACACCTTC.

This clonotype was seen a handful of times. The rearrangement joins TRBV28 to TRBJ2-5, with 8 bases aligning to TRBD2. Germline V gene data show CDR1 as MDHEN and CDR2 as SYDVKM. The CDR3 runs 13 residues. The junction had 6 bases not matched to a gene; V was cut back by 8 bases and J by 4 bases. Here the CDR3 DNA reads TGTGCCAGCGGCTCGCGGGGGGTAGAGACCCAGTACTTC. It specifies CASGSRGVETQYF.

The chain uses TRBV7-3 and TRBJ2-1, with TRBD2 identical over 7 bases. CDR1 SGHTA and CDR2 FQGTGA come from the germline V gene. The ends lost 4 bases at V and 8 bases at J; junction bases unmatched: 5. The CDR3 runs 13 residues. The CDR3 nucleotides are TGTGCCAGCAGCTCCCCGGGGAGGGATGAGCAGTTCTTC. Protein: CASSSPGRDEQFF.

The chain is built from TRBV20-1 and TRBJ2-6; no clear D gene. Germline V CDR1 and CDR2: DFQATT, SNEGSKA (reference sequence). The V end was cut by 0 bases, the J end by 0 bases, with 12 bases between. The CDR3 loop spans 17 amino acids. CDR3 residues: CSARDGQRGSGANVLTF. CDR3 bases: TGCAGTGCTAGAGATGGGCAGAGAGGCTCTGGGGCCAACGTCCTGACTTTC.

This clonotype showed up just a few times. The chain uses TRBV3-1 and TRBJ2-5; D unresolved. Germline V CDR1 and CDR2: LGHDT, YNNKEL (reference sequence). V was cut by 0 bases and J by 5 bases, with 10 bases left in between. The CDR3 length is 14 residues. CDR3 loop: CASSQEGISETQYF. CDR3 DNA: TGTGCCAGCAGCCAAGAGGGCATCTCGGAGACCCAGTACTTC.

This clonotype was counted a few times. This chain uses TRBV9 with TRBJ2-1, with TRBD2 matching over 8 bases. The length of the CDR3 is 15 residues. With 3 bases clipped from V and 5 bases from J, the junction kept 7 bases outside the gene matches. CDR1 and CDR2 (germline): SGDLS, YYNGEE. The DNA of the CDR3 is TGTGCCAGCAGCGGGGCGGGAGGTCGGGACAATGAGCAGTTCTTC. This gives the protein CASSGAGGRDNEQFF. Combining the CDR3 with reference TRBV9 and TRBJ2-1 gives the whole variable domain DSGVTQTPKHLITATGQRVTLRCSPRSGDLSVYWYQQSLDQGLQFLIQYYNGEERAKGNILERFSAQQFPDLHSELNLSSLELGDSALYFCASSGAGGRDNEQFFGPGTRLTVL.

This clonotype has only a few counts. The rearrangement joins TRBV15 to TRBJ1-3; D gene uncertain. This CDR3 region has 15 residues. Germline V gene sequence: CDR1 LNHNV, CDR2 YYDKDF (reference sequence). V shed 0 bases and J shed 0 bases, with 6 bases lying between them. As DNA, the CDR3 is TGTGCCACCAGCAGAGACAGGCCCTCTGGAAACACCATATATTTT. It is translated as CATSRDRPSGNTIYF.

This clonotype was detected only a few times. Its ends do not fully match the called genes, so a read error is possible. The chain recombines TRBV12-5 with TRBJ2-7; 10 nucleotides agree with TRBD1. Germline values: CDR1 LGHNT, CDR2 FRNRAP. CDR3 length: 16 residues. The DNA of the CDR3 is TGTGCTAGTGGGCGAGGCACCCCGGGACAGGGGTTACTTCGGGACTTC. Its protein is CASGRGTPGQGLLRDF.

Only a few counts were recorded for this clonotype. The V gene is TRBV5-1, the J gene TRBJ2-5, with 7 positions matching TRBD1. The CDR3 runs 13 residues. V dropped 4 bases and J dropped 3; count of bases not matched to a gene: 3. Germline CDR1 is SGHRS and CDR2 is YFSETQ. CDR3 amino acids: CASSVGQEETQYF. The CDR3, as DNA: TGCGCCAGCAGCGTAGGACAGGAAGAGACCCAGTACTTC.

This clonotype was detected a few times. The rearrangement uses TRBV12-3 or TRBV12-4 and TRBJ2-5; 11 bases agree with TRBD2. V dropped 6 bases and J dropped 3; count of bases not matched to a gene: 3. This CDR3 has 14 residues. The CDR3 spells CASRLAGVKETQYF. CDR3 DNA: TGTGCCAGCAGACTAGCGGGGGTTAAAGAGACCCAGTACTTC.

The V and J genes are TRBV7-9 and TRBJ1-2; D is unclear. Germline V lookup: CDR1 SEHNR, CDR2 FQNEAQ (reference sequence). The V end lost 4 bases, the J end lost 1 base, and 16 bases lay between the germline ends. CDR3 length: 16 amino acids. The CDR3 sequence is CASSWNSPRVNYGYTF. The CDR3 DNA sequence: TGTGCCAGCAGCTGGAACAGCCCGAGGGTTAACTATGGCTACACCTTC.

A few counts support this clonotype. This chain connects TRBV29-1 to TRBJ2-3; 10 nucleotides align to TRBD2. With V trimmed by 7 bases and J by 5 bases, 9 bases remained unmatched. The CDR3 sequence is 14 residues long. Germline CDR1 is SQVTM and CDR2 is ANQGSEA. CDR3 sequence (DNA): TGCAGCGGGATCCTAGCGGGAGTACAAGATACGCAGTATTTT. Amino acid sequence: CSGILAGVQDTQYF.

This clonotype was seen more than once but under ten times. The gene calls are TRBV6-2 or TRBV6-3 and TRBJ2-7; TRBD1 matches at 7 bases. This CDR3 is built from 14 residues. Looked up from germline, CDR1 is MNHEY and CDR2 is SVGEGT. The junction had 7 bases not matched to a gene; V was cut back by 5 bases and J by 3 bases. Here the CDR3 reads CASSTPGGSYEQYF. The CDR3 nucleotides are TGTGCCAGCAGTACCCCAGGGGGTAGCTACGAGCAGTACTTC.

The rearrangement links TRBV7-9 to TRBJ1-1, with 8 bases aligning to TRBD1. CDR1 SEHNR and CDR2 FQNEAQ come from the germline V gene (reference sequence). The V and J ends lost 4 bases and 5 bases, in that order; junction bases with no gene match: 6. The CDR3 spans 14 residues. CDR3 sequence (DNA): TGTGCCAGCAGCTCCCGGACAGGGAGGACTGAAGCTTTCTTT. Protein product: CASSSRTGRTEAFF.

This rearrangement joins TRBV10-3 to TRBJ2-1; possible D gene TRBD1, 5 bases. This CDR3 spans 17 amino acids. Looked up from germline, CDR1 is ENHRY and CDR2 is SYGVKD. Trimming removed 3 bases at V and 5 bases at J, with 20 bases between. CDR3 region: CAISEGVLSLANNEQFF. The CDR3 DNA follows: TGTGCCATCAGTGAAGGGGTATTGAGTCTCGCCAACAATGAGCAGTTCTTC.

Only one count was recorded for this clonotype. Here the CDR3 reads CSARDLASGRGNTGELFF. CDR3 in DNA: TGCAGTGCTAGAGATTTGGCTAGCGGGAGGGGGAACACCGGGGAGCTGTTTTTT. The chain couples TRBV20-1 to TRBJ2-2, with 12 positions matching TRBD2. After removal of 0 bases from V and 1 base from J, the junction contained 6 bases not matched to a gene. In germline, CDR1 is DFQATT, CDR2 SNEGSKA (reference sequence). The CDR3 contains 18 residues.

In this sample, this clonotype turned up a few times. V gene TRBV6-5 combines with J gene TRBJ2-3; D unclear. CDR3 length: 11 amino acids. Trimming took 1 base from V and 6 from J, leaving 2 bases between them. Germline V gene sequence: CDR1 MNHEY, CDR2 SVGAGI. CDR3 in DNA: TGTGCCAGCAGTTACTATGATACGCAGTATTTT. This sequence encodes CASSYYDTQYF.

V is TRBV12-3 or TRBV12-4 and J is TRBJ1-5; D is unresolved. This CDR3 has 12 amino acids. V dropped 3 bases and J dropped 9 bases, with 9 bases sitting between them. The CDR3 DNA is TGTGCCAGCAGTTTCCGCGGCGGGCCCCAGCATTTT. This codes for CASSFRGGPQHF.

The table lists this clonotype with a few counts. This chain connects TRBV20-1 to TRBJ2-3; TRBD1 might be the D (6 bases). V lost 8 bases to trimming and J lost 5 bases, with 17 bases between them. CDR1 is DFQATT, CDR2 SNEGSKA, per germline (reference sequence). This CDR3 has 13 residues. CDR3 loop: CSTERQAGDTQYF. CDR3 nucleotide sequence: TGCAGTACTGAGCGACAGGCAGGAGATACGCAGTATTTT.

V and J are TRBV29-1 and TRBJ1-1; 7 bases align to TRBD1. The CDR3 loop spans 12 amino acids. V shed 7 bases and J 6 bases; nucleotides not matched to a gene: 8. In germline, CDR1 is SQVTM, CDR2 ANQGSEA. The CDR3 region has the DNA TGCAGCGCCCACGACAGGGACCCTGAAGCTTTCTTT. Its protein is CSAHDRDPEAFF.

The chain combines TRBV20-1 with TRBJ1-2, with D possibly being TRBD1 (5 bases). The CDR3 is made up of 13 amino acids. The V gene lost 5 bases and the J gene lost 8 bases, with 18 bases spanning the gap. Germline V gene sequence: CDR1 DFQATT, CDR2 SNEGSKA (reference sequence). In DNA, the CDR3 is TGCAGTGCTCAGGGCCGGGGGGTATTCGGCTACACCTTC. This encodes CSAQGRGVFGYTF.

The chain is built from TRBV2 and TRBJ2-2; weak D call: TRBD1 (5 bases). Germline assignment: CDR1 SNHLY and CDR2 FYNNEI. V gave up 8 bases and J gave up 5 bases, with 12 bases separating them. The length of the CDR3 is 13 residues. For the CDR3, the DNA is TGTGCCAGCGATAGGGGTGCTACCGGGGAGCTGTTTTTT. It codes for CASDRGATGELFF.

In DNA, the CDR3 is TGCAGTGCTATCGGGGTATACGAGCAGTACTTC. Translation gives CSAIGVYEQYF. The chain joins TRBV20-1 to TRBJ2-7; tentatively, D is TRBD2 (5 bases). Germline CDR1 is DFQATT and CDR2 is SNEGSKA (reference sequence). V lost 4 bases and J lost 4, with 8 bases in between. This CDR3 region has 11 residues.

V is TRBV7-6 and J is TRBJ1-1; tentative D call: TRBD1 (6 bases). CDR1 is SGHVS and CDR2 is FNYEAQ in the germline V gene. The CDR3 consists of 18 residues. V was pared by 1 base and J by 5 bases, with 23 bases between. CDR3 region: CASSLDWTEAFVTTEAFF. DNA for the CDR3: TGTGCCAGCAGCTTAGATTGGACAGAGGCTTTTGTGACGACTGAAGCTTTCTTT.

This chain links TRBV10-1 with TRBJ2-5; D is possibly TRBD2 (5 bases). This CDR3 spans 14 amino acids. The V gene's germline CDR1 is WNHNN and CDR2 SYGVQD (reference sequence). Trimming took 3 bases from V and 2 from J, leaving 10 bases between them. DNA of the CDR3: TGCGCCAGCAGTGATCCCAGAGGGCAAGAGACCCAGTACTTC. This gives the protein CASSDPRGQETQYF.